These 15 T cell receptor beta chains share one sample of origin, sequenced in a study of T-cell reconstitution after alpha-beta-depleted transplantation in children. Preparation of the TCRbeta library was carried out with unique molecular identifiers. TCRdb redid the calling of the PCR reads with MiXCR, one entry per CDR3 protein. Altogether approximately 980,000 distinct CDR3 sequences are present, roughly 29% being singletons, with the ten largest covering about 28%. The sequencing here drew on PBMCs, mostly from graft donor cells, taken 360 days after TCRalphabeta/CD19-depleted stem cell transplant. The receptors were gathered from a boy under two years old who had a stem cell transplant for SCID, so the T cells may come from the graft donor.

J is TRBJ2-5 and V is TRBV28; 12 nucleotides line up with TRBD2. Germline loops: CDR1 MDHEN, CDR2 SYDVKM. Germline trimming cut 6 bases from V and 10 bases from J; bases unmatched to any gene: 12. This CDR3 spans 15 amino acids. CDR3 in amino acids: CASRAQTSGGPYQYF. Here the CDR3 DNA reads TGTGCCAGCAGGGCCCAGACTAGCGGGGGTCCCTACCAGTACTTC.

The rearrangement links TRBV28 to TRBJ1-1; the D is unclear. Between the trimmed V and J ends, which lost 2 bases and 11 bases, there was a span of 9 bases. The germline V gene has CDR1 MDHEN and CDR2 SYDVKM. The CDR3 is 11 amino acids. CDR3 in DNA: TGTGCCAGCAGTTTAGAGGCCAGGGCTTTCTTT. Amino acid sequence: CASSLEARAFF.

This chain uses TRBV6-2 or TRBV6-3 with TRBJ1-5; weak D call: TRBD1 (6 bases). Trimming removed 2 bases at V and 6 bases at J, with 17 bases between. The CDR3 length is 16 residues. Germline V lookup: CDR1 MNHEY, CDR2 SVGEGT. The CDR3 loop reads CASSYPDRRVGQPQHF. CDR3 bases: TGTGCCAGCAGTTACCCCGACAGGAGGGTCGGTCAGCCCCAGCATTTT.

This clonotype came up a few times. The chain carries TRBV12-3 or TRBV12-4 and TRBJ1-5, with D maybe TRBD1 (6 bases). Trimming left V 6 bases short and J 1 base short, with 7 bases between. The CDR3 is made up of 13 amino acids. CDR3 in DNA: TGTGCCAGCAGCGACAGGAGCAATCAGCCCCAGCATTTT. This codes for CASSDRSNQPQHF.

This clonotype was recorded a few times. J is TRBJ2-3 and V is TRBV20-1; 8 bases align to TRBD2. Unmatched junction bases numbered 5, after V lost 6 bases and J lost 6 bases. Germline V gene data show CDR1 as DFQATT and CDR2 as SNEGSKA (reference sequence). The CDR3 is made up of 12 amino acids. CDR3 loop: CSAPTGGDTQYF. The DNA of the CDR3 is TGCAGTGCGCCTACGGGGGGGGATACGCAGTATTTT.

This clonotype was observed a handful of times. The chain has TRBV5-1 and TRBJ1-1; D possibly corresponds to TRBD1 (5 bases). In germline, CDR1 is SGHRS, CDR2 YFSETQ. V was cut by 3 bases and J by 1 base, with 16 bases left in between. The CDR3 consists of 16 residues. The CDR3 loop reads CASSSNRIIGNTEAFF. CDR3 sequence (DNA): TGCGCCAGCAGCTCGAACAGGATCATAGGGAACACTGAAGCTTTCTTT.

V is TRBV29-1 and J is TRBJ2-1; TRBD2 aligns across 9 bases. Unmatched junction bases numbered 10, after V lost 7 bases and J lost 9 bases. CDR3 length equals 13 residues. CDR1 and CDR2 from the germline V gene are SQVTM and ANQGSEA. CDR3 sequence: CSAGGLARGEQFF. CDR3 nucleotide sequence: TGCAGCGCTGGGGGACTAGCTCGCGGTGAGCAGTTCTTC.

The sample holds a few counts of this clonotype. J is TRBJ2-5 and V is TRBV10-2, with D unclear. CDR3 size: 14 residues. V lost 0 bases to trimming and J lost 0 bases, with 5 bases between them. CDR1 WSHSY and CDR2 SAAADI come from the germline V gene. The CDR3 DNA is TGCGCCAGCAGTGAGTCGGGGTACCAAGAGACCCAGTACTTC. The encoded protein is CASSESGYQETQYF.

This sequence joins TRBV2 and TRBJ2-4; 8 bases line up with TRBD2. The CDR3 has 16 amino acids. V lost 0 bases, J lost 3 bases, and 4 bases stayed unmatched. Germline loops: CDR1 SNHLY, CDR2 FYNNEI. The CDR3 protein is CASSEAWAGGKNIQYF. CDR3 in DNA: TGTGCCAGCAGTGAAGCTTGGGCGGGGGGCAAAAACATTCAGTACTTC.

The DNA of the CDR3 is TGTGCCAGTAGGACGACAGGGGGCTACGAGCAGTACTTC. This codes for CASRTTGGYEQYF. The chain links TRBV19 to TRBJ2-7; 9 bases map to TRBD1. From germline, CDR1 is LNHDA and CDR2 SQIVND (reference sequence). The ends lost 6 bases at V and 3 bases at J; junction bases unmatched: 3. The CDR3 runs to 13 residues.

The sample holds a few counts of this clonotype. CDR3 nucleotide sequence: TGTGCCAGTCGGGACAGTTTTTCGATTAGGTACTTC. Its protein product is CASRDSFSIRYF. The chain joins TRBV6-5 to TRBJ2-7; 7 nucleotides agree with TRBD1. This CDR3 has 12 amino acids. Trimming removed 9 bases from V and 12 bases from J; junction bases left unmatched: 14. Germline V CDR1 and CDR2: MNHEY, SVGAGI.

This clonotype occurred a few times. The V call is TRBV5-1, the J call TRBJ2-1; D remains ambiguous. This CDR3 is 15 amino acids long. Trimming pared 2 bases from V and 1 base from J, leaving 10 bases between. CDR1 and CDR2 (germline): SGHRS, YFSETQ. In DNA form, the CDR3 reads TGCGCCAGCAGCTTCTCGGTTCTTTCCTACAATGAGCAGTTCTTC. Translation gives CASSFSVLSYNEQFF. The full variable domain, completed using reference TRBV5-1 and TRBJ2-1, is KAGVTQTPRYLIKTRGQQVTLSCSPISGHRSVSWYQQTPGQGLQFLFEYFSETQRNKGNFPGRFSGRQFSNSRSEMNVSTLELGDSALYLCASSFSVLSYNEQFFGPGTRLTVL.

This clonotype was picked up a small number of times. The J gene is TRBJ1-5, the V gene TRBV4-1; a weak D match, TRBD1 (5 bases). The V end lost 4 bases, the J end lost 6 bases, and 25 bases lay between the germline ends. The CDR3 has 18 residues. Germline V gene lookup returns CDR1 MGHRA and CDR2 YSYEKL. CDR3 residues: CASSPLPGQALGVQPQHF. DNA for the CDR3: TGCGCCAGCAGCCCCCTCCCCGGGCAGGCTCTAGGGGTTCAGCCCCAGCATTTT.

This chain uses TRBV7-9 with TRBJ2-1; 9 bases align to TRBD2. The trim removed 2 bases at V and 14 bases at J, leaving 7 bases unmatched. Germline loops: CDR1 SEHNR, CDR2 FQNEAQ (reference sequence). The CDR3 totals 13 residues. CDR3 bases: TGTGCCAGCAGCTTAATGTTAGCGGGGGACAAGTTCTTC. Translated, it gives CASSLMLAGDKFF.

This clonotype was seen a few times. This CDR3 is CASRPPGGSGANVLTF. Written as DNA, the CDR3 is TGCGCCAGCAGACCACCTGGAGGGAGCGGGGCCAACGTCCTGACTTTC. The chain combines TRBV4-1 with TRBJ2-6, with a tentative D call TRBD2 (6 bases). Trimming removed 6 bases at V and 4 bases at J, with 16 bases between. The CDR3 spans 16 residues. Germline lookup yields CDR1 MGHRA and CDR2 YSYEKL.